The 30 T cell receptor beta chains listed next were all sequenced from one sample in a study of control samples from healthy donors and cancer patients. Clones were read by immunoSEQ multiplex PCR, and TCRdb kept only the in-frame ones, dropping some. The data contain 82,000 or so clones, around 94% of them seen just once; the ten biggest clones take up around 4.5%. Source material: blood. These receptor sequences come from a woman aged 18-35 years in good health.

This chain uses TRBV24-1 with TRBJ1-2; TRBD1 matches 9 bases. CDR3 length equals 16 residues. With V trimmed by 4 bases and J by 4 bases, 9 bases remained unmatched. Germline V CDR1 and CDR2: KGHDR, SFDVKD. CDR3 sequence reads: CATSESAGTGPYGYTF. Here the CDR3 DNA reads TGTGCCACCAGTGAGTCGGCCGGGACAGGGCCCTATGGCTACACCTTC.

The chain couples TRBV4-1 to TRBJ2-7; D may correspond to TRBD1 or TRBD2 (5 bases each). V lost 1 base to trimming and J lost 4 bases, with 5 bases between them. Germline lookup yields CDR1 MGHRA and CDR2 YSYEKL. The CDR3 is 12 residues long. The DNA for the CDR3 is TGCGCCAGCAGCCAAGGGGGGTACGAGCAGTACTTC. Translation: CASSQGGYEQYF.

The chain employs TRBV7-8 and TRBJ1-1; tentative D call: TRBD1 (5 bases). The CDR3 spans 16 residues. V was pared by 3 bases and J by 1 base, with 15 bases between. The germline V gene has CDR1 SGHVS and CDR2 FQNEAQ. CDR3 sequence reads: CASSLGKLDRNTEAFF. CDR3 coding DNA: TGTGCCAGCAGCTTGGGGAAATTAGACAGGAACACTGAAGCTTTCTTT.

This chain uses TRBV4-1 with TRBJ2-6; TRBD1 aligns across 9 bases. The CDR3 runs 19 residues. V lost 6 bases to trimming and J lost 4 bases; unmatched junction nucleotides: 16. In germline, CDR1 is MGHRA, CDR2 YSYEKL. DNA for the CDR3: TGCGCCAGCAGACCTGCGGGACAGGGTGTTTCGTCCGGGGCCAACGTCCTGACTTTC. As protein: CASRPAGQGVSSGANVLTF.

This chain joins TRBV28 and TRBJ1-1, with TRBD1 as a possible D gene (5 bases). Trimming removed 6 bases from V and 4 bases from J, with 18 bases in between. CDR1 MDHEN and CDR2 SYDVKM come from the germline V gene. The CDR3 has 15 amino acids. The CDR3 DNA sequence: TGTGCCAGCAGCCCTGACCGGGGGAGGATCACTGAAGCTTTCTTT. Encoded protein: CASSPDRGRITEAFF.

The gene calls are TRBV7-3 and TRBJ2-3, with 7 bases that match TRBD2. In germline, CDR1 is SGHTA, CDR2 FQGTGA. CDR3 length: 17 amino acids. Losses at the gene ends were 0 bases for V and 1 base for J; bases not matched to a gene: 7. The CDR3 loop reads CASSLTPGLAGTDTQYF. Here the CDR3 DNA reads TGTGCCAGCAGCTTAACCCCCGGGCTAGCGGGCACAGATACGCAGTATTTT.

The chain joins TRBV5-1 to TRBJ2-7, with a tentative D call TRBD1 (8 bases). Trimming shortened V by 4 bases and J by 4 bases, and 18 bases separated the two germline ends. This CDR3 has 15 amino acids. Germline V gene data show CDR1 as SGHRS and CDR2 as YFSETQ. The CDR3 nucleotides are TGCGCCAGCAGCCCCTTACAGGGGGGGGGTTACGAGCAGTACTTC. This translates into CASSPLQGGGYEQYF.

The DNA of the CDR3 is TGTGCCAGCAGCTCGCCGGGGGGGCAAGTCTCTGGGGCCAACGTCCTGACTTTC. It yields the protein CASSSPGGQVSGANVLTF. This chain connects TRBV7-7 to TRBJ2-6; the match to TRBD2 covers 8 bases. V was pared by 4 bases and J by 0 bases, with 8 bases of the junction left unmatched. This CDR3 comprises 18 residues. Germline V gene sequence: CDR1 SSHAT, CDR2 FNYEAQ (reference sequence).

This chain connects TRBV7-9 to TRBJ2-7; the D gene is possibly TRBD2 (6 bases). Trimming took off 5 bases at V and 6 bases at J, with 29 bases between the two ends. Looked up from germline, CDR1 is SEHNR and CDR2 is FQNEAQ (reference sequence). This CDR3 region has 18 residues. The CDR3: CASSHPSLGSFGSSEQYF. CDR3 bases: TGTGCCAGCAGCCACCCCTCGTTGGGCTCGTTCGGGAGCTCCGAGCAGTACTTC. Filled out from reference TRBV7-9 and TRBJ2-7, the complete variable domain reads DTGVSQNPRHKITKRGQNVTFRCDPISEHNRLYWYRQTLGQGPEFLTYFQNEAQLEKSRLLSDRFSAERPKGSFSTLEIQRTEQGDSAMYLCASSHPSLGSFGSSEQYFGPGTRLTVT.

The genes are TRBV5-6 and TRBJ2-7, with TRBD1 as a possible D gene (6 bases). The CDR3 is 14 residues long. Germline V lookup: CDR1 SGHDT, CDR2 YYEEEE. With 3 bases removed from V and 0 bases from J, the gap between germline ends came to 10 bases. The CDR3 region is CASSWTDSSYEQYF. The CDR3 DNA follows: TGTGCCAGCAGCTGGACGGACAGCTCCTACGAGCAGTACTTC.

The rearrangement links TRBV27 to TRBJ2-7, with 7 bases aligning to TRBD1. This CDR3 region has 15 residues. Germline-derived CDR1 and CDR2 are MNHEY and SMNVEV (reference sequence). J lost 4 bases, V lost 5 bases, and 11 bases had no gene match. The CDR3 reads CASSTKPGQIYEQYF. CDR3 DNA sequence: TGTGCCAGCAGTACCAAACCGGGACAGATATACGAGCAGTACTTC.

The chain carries TRBV7-2 and TRBJ2-1; D might be TRBD1 (9 bases). Germline CDR1 reads SGHTA; CDR2 reads FQGNSA. The CDR3 spans 19 residues. Trimming took off 4 bases at V and 4 bases at J, with 26 bases between the two ends. CDR3 sequence reads: CASSSPRGQGLGGYNEQFF. CDR3 in DNA: TGTGCCAGCAGCTCACCGCGGGGACAGGGACTAGGGGGTTACAATGAGCAGTTCTTC.

CDR3 bases: TGTGCCAGCAGCTTAGCTGGCCATTTTGGCTACACCTTC. Protein: CASSLAGHFGYTF. This chain links TRBV7-8 with TRBJ1-2; D is ambiguous. This CDR3 has 13 amino acids. Germline CDR1 reads SGHVS; CDR2 reads FQNEAQ. V lost 0 bases to trimming and J lost 7 bases, with 9 bases between them.

The chain recombines TRBV3-1 (or the pseudogene TRBV3-2) with TRBJ2-3, with D perhaps matching TRBD2 (5 bases). The CDR3 totals 16 residues. Trimming shortened V by 1 base and J by 7 bases, and 18 bases separated the two germline ends. Germline CDR1 and CDR2: LGHDT and YNNKEL (reference sequence). Written as DNA, the CDR3 is TGTGCCAGCAGCCAAGCGGGTGGGCTAGCCGGGTATACGCAGTATTTT. As protein: CASSQAGGLAGYTQYF.

This clone was seen once. The J gene is TRBJ2-5, the V gene TRBV4-1; 8 bases fit TRBD1. Germline CDR1 is MGHRA and CDR2 is YSYEKL. V was pared by 10 bases and J by 5 bases, with 21 bases of the junction left unmatched. The CDR3 sequence is 17 residues long. The CDR3 DNA reads as TGCGCCACTCACAACCTCAGGGGGCCGACGCGAGGGGAGACCCAGTACTTC. Translation gives CATHNLRGPTRGETQYF.

This chain connects TRBV4-3 to TRBJ2-1, with 8 bases matching TRBD2. Germline CDR1 is LGHNA and CDR2 is YSLEER. The V and J ends lost 2 bases and 7 bases, in that order; junction bases with no gene match: 7. This CDR3 is 15 amino acids long. CDR3 nucleotide sequence: TGCGCCAGCAGCCAAACGCGGGTAGCGGGGAATGAGCAGTTCTTC. It encodes CASSQTRVAGNEQFF.

This chain joins TRBV7-9 and TRBJ2-5; the D is unclear. V lost 5 bases and J lost 5, with 6 bases in between. The CDR3 totals 11 residues. CDR1 is SEHNR, CDR2 FQNEAQ, per germline (reference sequence). CDR3 protein: CASSIGETQYF. The CDR3 DNA reads TGTGCCAGCAGCATAGGGGAGACCCAGTACTTC.

This clone was counted a single time. V gene TRBV27 combines with J gene TRBJ2-7, with D hard to call. V was pared by 8 bases and J by 0 bases, with 17 bases between. The CDR3 totals 15 residues. The germline gives CDR1 MNHEY, CDR2 SMNVEV (reference sequence). CDR3 nucleotides: TGTGCCAGCGCCCTTTTCTCCTACAGCTCCTACGAGCAGTACTTC. Protein: CASALFSYSSYEQYF.

The V call is TRBV7-8, the J call TRBJ1-1; no clear D gene. V lost 1 base to trimming and J lost 1 base, with 10 bases between them. CDR1 is SGHVS, CDR2 FQNEAQ, per germline. The CDR3 sequence is 15 residues long. DNA for the CDR3: TGTGCCAGCAGCTTAGATTGGTTGGCGAACACTGAAGCTTTCTTT. Amino acids: CASSLDWLANTEAFF.

V gene TRBV5-1 combines with J gene TRBJ1-3; possibly TRBD1 for D (5 bases). CDR1 SGHRS and CDR2 YFSETQ come from the germline V gene. Trimming shortened V by 5 bases and J by 0 bases, and 15 bases separated the two germline ends. CDR3 size: 16 residues. The CDR3 loop reads CASRFDSMVSGNTIYF. CDR3 coding DNA: TGCGCCAGCAGGTTCGACAGCATGGTCTCTGGAAACACCATATATTTT.

The chain has TRBV6-2 or TRBV6-3 and TRBJ2-7; 8 positions match TRBD1. The CDR3 runs to 15 residues. Germline values: CDR1 MNHEY, CDR2 SVGEGT. With V trimmed by 5 bases and J by 2 bases, 8 bases remained unmatched. In nucleotides, the CDR3 is TGTGCCAGCAGTGCACAGGGGGAATTCCCCTACGAGCAGTACTTC. It is translated as CASSAQGEFPYEQYF.

J is TRBJ2-5 and V is TRBV11-3; no definite D call. Trimming cost V 4 bases and J 2 bases, with 8 bases left between them. The CDR3 spans 13 residues. Germline lookup yields CDR1 SGHNT and CDR2 YENEEA. The CDR3 loop reads CASSSGLQETQYF. CDR3 DNA sequence: TGTGCCAGCAGCTCCGGGCTGCAAGAGACCCAGTACTTC.

This clone was seen just once. The V gene is TRBV3-1 (or the pseudogene TRBV3-2), the J gene TRBJ1-1, with 8 bases lining up with TRBD1. This CDR3 is built from 17 residues. With 4 bases clipped from V and 1 base from J, the junction kept 11 bases outside the gene matches. Germline assignment: CDR1 LGHDT and CDR2 YNNKEL (reference sequence). CDR3 sequence: CASSPRPGGLANTEAFF. The CDR3 DNA follows: TGTGCCAGCAGCCCCCGCCCAGGGGGCTTGGCGAACACTGAAGCTTTCTTT.

The rearrangement uses TRBV18 and TRBJ2-7; no firm D call. The CDR3 consists of 14 residues. Trimming left V 1 base short and J 0 bases short, with 7 bases between. The V gene's germline CDR1 is KGHSH and CDR2 LQKENI. CDR3 sequence reads: CASSPQEGSYEQYF. The CDR3 DNA is TGTGCCAGCTCACCACAGGAAGGCTCCTACGAGCAGTACTTC.

The gene calls are TRBV2 and TRBJ1-2; no clear D gene. The V end was cut by 1 base, the J end by 5 bases, with 5 bases between. This CDR3 is built from 12 residues. The germline CDR1 and CDR2 sequences are SNHLY and FYNNEI. CDR3 loop: CASSEGVYGYTF. DNA of the CDR3: TGTGCCAGCAGTGAAGGGGTTTATGGCTACACCTTC. Supplemented by reference TRBV2 and TRBJ1-2, the full variable domain reads EPEVTQTPSHQVTQMGQEVILRCVPISNHLYFYWYRQILGQKVEFLVSFYNNEISEKSEIFDDQFSVERPDGSNFTLKIRSTKLEDSAMYFCASSEGVYGYTFGSGTRLTVV.

The CDR3 here is CASSQGGTGRSEQYF. The CDR3 DNA follows: TGTGCCAGCAGCCAAGGTGGCACAGGGCGGAGCGAGCAGTACTTC. The genes are TRBV3-1 (or the pseudogene TRBV3-2) and TRBJ2-7; weak D call: TRBD1 (6 bases). From germline, CDR1 is LGHDT and CDR2 YNNKEL (reference sequence). The germline V and J ends were trimmed by 1 base and 6 bases, with 16 bases remaining between them. This CDR3 spans 15 amino acids.

The V gene is TRBV27, the J gene TRBJ2-1; 7 nucleotides match TRBD1. This CDR3 is 12 amino acids long. CDR1 MNHEY and CDR2 SMNVEV come from the germline V gene (reference sequence). Trimming at V came to 6 bases and at J to 10 bases, leaving 6 bases not matched to a gene. The CDR3 DNA reads as TGTGCCAGCAGAATATACAGGGGAGAGCAGTTCTTC. It specifies CASRIYRGEQFF.

The V gene is TRBV5-6, the J gene TRBJ2-1; TRBD1 might be the D (5 bases). Trimming took 1 base from V and 7 from J, leaving 18 bases between them. This CDR3 has 16 residues. Germline loops: CDR1 SGHDT, CDR2 YYEEEE. This CDR3 is CASSLSTGWKANEQFF. CDR3 nucleotides: TGTGCCAGCAGCTTGAGCACAGGCTGGAAGGCAAATGAGCAGTTCTTC. Together with reference TRBV5-6 and TRBJ2-1, the CDR3 gives the full variable domain: DAGVTQSPTHLIKTRGQQVTLRCSPKSGHDTVSWYQQALGQGPQFIFQYYEEEERQRGNFPDRFSGHQFPNYSSELNVNALLLGDSALYLCASSLSTGWKANEQFFGPGTRLTVL.

The gene calls are TRBV5-4 and TRBJ2-5; D unclear. V lost 0 bases, J lost 2 bases, and 8 bases lay in between. The CDR3 has 14 amino acids. Germline CDR1 reads SGHNT; CDR2 reads YYREEE (reference sequence). CDR3: CASSLGISQETQYF. In DNA form, the CDR3 reads TGTGCCAGCAGCTTGGGGATCAGTCAAGAGACCCAGTACTTC.

The V and J genes are TRBV27 and TRBJ1-4; TRBD1 aligns across 9 bases. The CDR3 has 15 amino acids. After removal of 6 bases from V and 4 bases from J, the junction contained 6 bases not matched to a gene. Germline CDR1 reads MNHEY; CDR2 reads SMNVEV (reference sequence). CDR3 sequence reads: CASREQGAGNEKLFF. For the CDR3, the DNA is TGTGCCAGCAGGGAACAGGGGGCTGGTAATGAAAAACTGTTTTTT. The full variable domain, rest sourced from reference TRBV27 and TRBJ1-4, is EAQVTQNPRYLITVTGKKLTVTCSQNMNHEYMSWYRQDPGLGLRQIYYSMNVEVTDKGDVPEGYKVSRKEKRNFPLILESPSPNQTSLYFCASREQGAGNEKLFFGSGTQLSVL.